The T cell receptor beta chain under discussion was sequenced for a study of blood T cell repertoires in COVID-19. About the research overall: Sites in the United States, Italy and Spain provided acute and convalescent COVID-19 samples.

This clone occurred once. The junction shows a germline mismatch at one end, possibly a read error. As processed by the authors: Amplification with reference gene primers provided the estimates of nucleated cell counts. The protocol was immunoSEQ multiplex PCR, while the TCRdb copy is restricted to in-frame clones and leaves out a portion. That table is the source of V, J and clone size, and D and trimming were worked out from the DNA. The table lists approximately 88,000 clones, just under 80% of them singletons, with roughly 6.7% in the top ten. There are 15 residues in the CDR3. Germline CDR1 is MDHEN and CDR2 is SYDVKM.

The chain joins TRBV28 to TRBJ2-5; 7 bases align to TRBD2. Material: peripheral blood. The clonotype originates from a man between 65 and 79 years old with COVID-19, enrolled during active disease. The DNA of the CDR3 is TGTGTCAGCAGTTATTCTAGCGGCCACCAAGAGACCCAGTACTTC. This encodes CVSSYSSGHQETQYF. Complete variable domain (other parts from reference TRBV28 and TRBJ2-5): DVKVTQSSRYLVKRTGEKVFLECVQDMDHENMFWYRQDPGLGLRLIYFSYDVKMKEKGDIPEGYSVSREKKERFSLILESASTNQTSMYLCVSSYSSGHQETQYFGPGTRLLVL.